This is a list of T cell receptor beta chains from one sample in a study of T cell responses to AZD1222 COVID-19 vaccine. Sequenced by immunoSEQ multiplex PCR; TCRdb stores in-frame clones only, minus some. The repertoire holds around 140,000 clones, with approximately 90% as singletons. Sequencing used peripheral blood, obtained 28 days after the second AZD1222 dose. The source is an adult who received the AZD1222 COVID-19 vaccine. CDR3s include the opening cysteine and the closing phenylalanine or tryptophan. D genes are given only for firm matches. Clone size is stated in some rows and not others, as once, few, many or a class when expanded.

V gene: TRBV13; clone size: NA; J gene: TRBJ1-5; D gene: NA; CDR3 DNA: TGTGCCAGCAGCCGAACCTCAAATCAGCCCCAGCATTTT; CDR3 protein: CASSRTSNQPQHF
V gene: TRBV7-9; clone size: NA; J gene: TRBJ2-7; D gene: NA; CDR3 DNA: TGTGCCAGCACCGGGAGCTCCTACGAGCAGTACTTC; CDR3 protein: CASTGSSYEQYF
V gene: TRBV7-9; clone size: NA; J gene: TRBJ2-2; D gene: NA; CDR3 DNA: TGTGCCAGCAGCCCCAAAGTGGACACCGGGGAGCTGTTTTTT; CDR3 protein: CASSPKVDTGELFF
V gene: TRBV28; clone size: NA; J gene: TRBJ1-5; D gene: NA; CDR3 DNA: TGTGCCAGCAGTTTCGGAGGGAACCCGAGGGAGCAGCCCCAGCATTTT; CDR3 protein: CASSFGGNPREQPQHF
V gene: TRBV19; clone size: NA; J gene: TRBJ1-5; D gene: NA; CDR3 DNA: TGTGCCAGTAGTACACTACGCGGGAGGAGCAATCAGCCCCAGCATTTT; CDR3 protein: CASSTLRGRSNQPQHF
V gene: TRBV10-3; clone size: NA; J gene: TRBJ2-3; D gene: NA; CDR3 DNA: TGTGCCATCAGTGTTAAAGAGCTCGCAGATACGCAGTATTTT; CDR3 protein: CAISVKELADTQYF
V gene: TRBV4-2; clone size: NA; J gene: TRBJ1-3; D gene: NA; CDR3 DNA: TGTGCCAGCAGCCAAGTCGACTCCACAAGCAGGAACACCATATATTTT; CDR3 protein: CASSQVDSTSRNTIYF
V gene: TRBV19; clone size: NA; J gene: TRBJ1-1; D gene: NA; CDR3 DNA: TGTGCCAGTAGTATCGAGGTGAACACTGAAGCTTTCTTT; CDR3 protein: CASSIEVNTEAFF
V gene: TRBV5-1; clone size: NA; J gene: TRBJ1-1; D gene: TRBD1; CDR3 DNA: TGCGCCAGCAGCCCCGGGACAGGGCATAACACTGAAGCTTTCTTT; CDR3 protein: CASSPGTGHNTEAFF
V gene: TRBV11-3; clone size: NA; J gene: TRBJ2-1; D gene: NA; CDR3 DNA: TGTGCCAGCAGCACCCGCGGACAGCTCAATGAGCAGTTCTTC; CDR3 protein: CASSTRGQLNEQFF
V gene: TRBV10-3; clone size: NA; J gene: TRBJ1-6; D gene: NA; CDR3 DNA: TGTGCCGCGTCAGGCTCCTATAATTCACCCCTCCACTTT; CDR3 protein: CAASGSYNSPLHF
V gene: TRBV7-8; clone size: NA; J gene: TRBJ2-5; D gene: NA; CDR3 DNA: TGTGCCAGCAGCTTAGGGGAGACAGAGACCCAGTACTTC; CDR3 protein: CASSLGETETQYF
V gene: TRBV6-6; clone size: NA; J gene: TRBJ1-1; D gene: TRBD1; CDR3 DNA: TGTGCCAGCAGTTACGGGACAGGGATGAGAGCTTTCTTT; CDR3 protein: CASSYGTGMRAFF
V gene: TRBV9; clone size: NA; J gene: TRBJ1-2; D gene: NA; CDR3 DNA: TGTGCCAGCGTCCACCCCGGGTCCCCCTATGGCTACACCTTC; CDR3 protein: CASVHPGSPYGYTF
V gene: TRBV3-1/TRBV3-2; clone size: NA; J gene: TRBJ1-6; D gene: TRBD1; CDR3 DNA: TGTGCCAGCAGCCAAGGGGACAGAGCTTCACCCCTCCACTTT; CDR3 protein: CASSQGDRASPLHF
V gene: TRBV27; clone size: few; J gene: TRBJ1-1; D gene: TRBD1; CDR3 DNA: TGTGCCAGCAGCTGGGACAGGCGGAACACTGAAGCTTTCTTT; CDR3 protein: CASSWDRRNTEAFF
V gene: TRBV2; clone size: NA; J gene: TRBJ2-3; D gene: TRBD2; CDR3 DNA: TGTGCCAGCAGTGGGCTAGCGGGGCACACAGATACGCAGTATTTT; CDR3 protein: CASSGLAGHTDTQYF
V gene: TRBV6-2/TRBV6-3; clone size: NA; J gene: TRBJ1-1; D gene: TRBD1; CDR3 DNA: TGTGCCAGCAGTTACCCCTCTTACAGGGGCCGGGGGCCTGAAGCTTTCTTT; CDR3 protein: CASSYPSYRGRGPEAFF
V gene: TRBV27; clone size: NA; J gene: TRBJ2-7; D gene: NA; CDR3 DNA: TGTGCCAGCAGTTTCCGGTTGACAGGACTCTACGAGCAGTACTTC; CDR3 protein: CASSFRLTGLYEQYF
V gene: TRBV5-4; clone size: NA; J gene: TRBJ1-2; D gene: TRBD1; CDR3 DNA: TGTGCCAGCAGCTCGGGAGGATGGACAGGCTATTATGGCTACACCTTC; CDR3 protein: CASSSGGWTGYYGYTF
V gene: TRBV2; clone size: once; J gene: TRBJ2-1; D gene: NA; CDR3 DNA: TGTGCCAGCAGTGAAAGGAGCGGAGGTTACAATGAGCAGTTCTTC; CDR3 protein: CASSERSGGYNEQFF
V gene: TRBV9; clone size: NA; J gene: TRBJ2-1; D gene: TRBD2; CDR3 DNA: TGTGCCAGCAGCGTAGGCAATAGCGGGTTCTCCTACAATGAGCAGTTCTTC; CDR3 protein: CASSVGNSGFSYNEQFF
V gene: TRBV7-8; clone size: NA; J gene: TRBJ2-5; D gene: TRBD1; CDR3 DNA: TGTGCCAGCAGCTCTCAGACAGGGTACCAAGAGACCCAGTACTTC; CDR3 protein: CASSSQTGYQETQYF
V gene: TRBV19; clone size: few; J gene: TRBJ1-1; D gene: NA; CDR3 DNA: TGTGCCAGTAGTATTTTTGGGGGGTCGAGTGTTGAAGCTTTCTTT; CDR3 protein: CASSIFGGSSVEAFF
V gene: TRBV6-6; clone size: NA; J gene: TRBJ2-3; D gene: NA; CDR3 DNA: TGTGCCAGCAGGGCCTCTCGGGAGTTGGTCACAGATACGCAGTATTTT; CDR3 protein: CASRASRELVTDTQYF
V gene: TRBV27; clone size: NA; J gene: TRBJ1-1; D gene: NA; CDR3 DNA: TGTGCCAGCAGTTTTTTCGGGGGTGTCACTGAAGCTTTCTTT; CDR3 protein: CASSFFGGVTEAFF
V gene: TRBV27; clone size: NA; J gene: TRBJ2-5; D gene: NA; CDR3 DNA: TGTGCCAGCAGTTTACATCCCAGACTACCTGAAGAGACCCAGTACTTC; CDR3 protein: CASSLHPRLPEETQYF
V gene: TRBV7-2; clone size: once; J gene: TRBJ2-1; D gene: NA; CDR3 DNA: TGTGCCAGCAGCTTAATTGGGGAACTCAATGAGCAGTTCTTC; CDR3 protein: CASSLIGELNEQFF
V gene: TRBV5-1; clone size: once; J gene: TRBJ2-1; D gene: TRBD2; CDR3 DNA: TGCGCCAGCAGCCGGACTAGCGGCTCCTACAATGAGCAGTTCTTC; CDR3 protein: CASSRTSGSYNEQFF
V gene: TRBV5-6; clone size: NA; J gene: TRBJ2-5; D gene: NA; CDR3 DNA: TGTGCCAGCAGCTTGGCACAGCAGCAAGAGACCCAGTACTTC; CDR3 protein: CASSLAQQQETQYF
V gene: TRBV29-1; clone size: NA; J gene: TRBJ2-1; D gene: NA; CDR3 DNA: TGCAGCGTTGACAGATACAATGAGCAGTTCTTC; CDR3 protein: CSVDRYNEQFF
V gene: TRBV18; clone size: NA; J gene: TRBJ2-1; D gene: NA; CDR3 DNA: TGTGCCAGCTCACCACCGTGGCGGACCGACTCCTACAATGAGCAGTTCTTC; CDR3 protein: CASSPPWRTDSYNEQFF